These 30 T cell receptor beta chains were sequenced from one sample in a study of CD8 T cells in Susac syndrome. It was with random hexamers that about 0.45 to 1 ug RNA was reverse transcribed. MiXCR, run by TCRdb on the immunoSEQ multiplex PCR reads, gives a single entry per CDR3 protein. Of under 200,000 distinct CDR3 sequences in the sample, approximately 95% were seen once. Specimen: CD8+ T cells from PBMCs. The receptors shown here come from a human donor with multiple sclerosis.

The rearrangement joins TRBV28 to TRBJ2-7; 7 bases map to TRBD2. CDR1 is MDHEN, CDR2 SYDVKM, per germline. Trimming removed 5 bases from V and 2 bases from J; junction bases left unmatched: 9. This CDR3 comprises 15 residues. CDR3 residues: CASSPPLAAPYEQYF. For the CDR3, the DNA is TGTGCCAGCAGTCCCCCGCTAGCGGCGCCCTACGAGCAGTACTTC.

The chain couples TRBV5-1 to TRBJ2-7; the D gene is possibly TRBD2 (6 bases). Germline CDR1 reads SGHRS; CDR2 reads YFSETQ. The CDR3 runs to 14 residues. The V end was cut by 5 bases, the J end by 7 bases, with 19 bases between. CDR3: CASRWTSWGEEQYF. The CDR3, as DNA: TGCGCCAGCAGGTGGACCTCCTGGGGGGAGGAGCAGTACTTC. Full variable domain (remainder filled in from reference TRBV5-1 and TRBJ2-7): KAGVTQTPRYLIKTRGQQVTLSCSPISGHRSVSWYQQTPGQGLQFLFEYFSETQRNKGNFPGRFSGRQFSNSRSEMNVSTLELGDSALYLCASRWTSWGEEQYFGPGTRLTVT.

The V call is TRBV9, the J call TRBJ2-3; 8 bases are a match to TRBD1. This CDR3 comprises 15 residues. Germline CDR1 SGDLS, CDR2 YYNGEE. V trimming: 4 bases; J trimming: 1 base; junction bases outside the gene matches: 5. Here the CDR3 reads CASSISGGRTDTQYF. In DNA form, the CDR3 reads TGTGCCAGCAGCATTTCAGGGGGCCGCACAGATACGCAGTATTTT.

In this sample, this clonotype turned up once. The rearrangement uses TRBV7-9 and TRBJ2-1, with 12 bases matching TRBD2. This CDR3 is 15 amino acids long. Germline CDR1 and CDR2: SEHNR and FQNEAQ (reference sequence). J gave up 9 bases and V 6 bases, and 9 bases lay outside the gene matches. Here the CDR3 reads CASSPSGRALGEQFF. In nucleotides, the CDR3 is TGTGCCAGCAGTCCTAGCGGGAGGGCCCTCGGTGAGCAGTTCTTC.

The V and J genes are TRBV7-9 and TRBJ2-1, with TRBD2 identical over 8 bases. There are 16 residues in the CDR3. The V gene's germline CDR1 is SEHNR and CDR2 FQNEAQ (reference sequence). V shed 2 bases, J shed 5 bases, and the junction held 8 bases outside the gene matches. For the CDR3, the DNA is TGTGCCAGCAGCTTAAGGGGTAGCGGGAACCACAATGAGCAGTTCTTC. It yields the protein CASSLRGSGNHNEQFF.

CDR3 nucleotide sequence: TGTGCCAGCAGCCAACCTCCTTCGGCGGAGCAGTTCTTC. Protein product: CASSQPPSAEQFF. The V and J genes are TRBV7-9 and TRBJ2-1; no firm D call. Germline CDR1 is SEHNR and CDR2 is FQNEAQ (reference sequence). Trimming stripped 5 bases from V and 10 bases from J, with 15 bases between. The CDR3 contains 13 residues.

The genes are TRBV29-1 and TRBJ2-7, with a possible D match to TRBD1 (7 bases). The CDR3 is made up of 14 amino acids. The germline CDR1 and CDR2 sequences are SQVTM and ANQGSEA. V gave up 2 bases and J gave up 7 bases, with 18 bases separating them. CDR3 DNA: TGCAGCGTTGAAAATCAAGGGGGCGCGGGGGAGCAGTACTTC. Translating it yields CSVENQGGAGEQYF.

Worth noting for this clonotype: An end of the junction does not agree with germline; a read error may underlie this. The chain recombines TRBV28 with TRBJ1-5; D call uncertain. This CDR3 is 14 amino acids long. Germline V lookup: CDR1 MDHEN, CDR2 SYDVKM. CDR3 sequence (DNA): TGTGCCACCAGTCCCGAAACCAAGGCTCAGCCCCAGCATTTT. Translating gives CATSPETKAQPQHF. The full variable domain, in which reference TRBV28 and TRBJ1-5 provide the parts outside the CDR3, is DVKVTQSSRYLVKRTGEKVFLECVQDMDHENMFWYRQDPGLGLRLIYFSYDVKMKEKGDIPEGYSVSREKKERFSLILESASTNQTSMYLCATSPETKAQPQHFGDGTRLSIL.

This clonotype was picked up one time. V and J are TRBV29-1 and TRBJ1-2, with D uncertain. From germline, CDR1 is SQVTM and CDR2 ANQGSEA. Trimming removed 6 bases at V and 2 bases at J, with 16 bases between. The CDR3 is made up of 14 amino acids. The CDR3 nucleotides are TGCAGCGTGACTCGGGTAGGGAAGAACTATGGCTACACCTTC. The encoded protein is CSVTRVGKNYGYTF. The variable domain in full, with the rest retrieved from reference TRBV29-1 and TRBJ1-2, is SAVISQKPSRDICQRGTSLTIQCQVDSQVTMMFWYRQQPGQSLTLIATANQGSEATYESGFVIDKFPISRPNLTFSTLTVSNMSPEDSSIYLCSVTRVGKNYGYTFGSGTRLTVV.

The V gene is TRBV7-9, the J gene TRBJ2-1; possibly TRBD1 or TRBD2 for D (6 bases each). V was shortened by 5 bases and J by 3 bases, with 14 bases between the two germline ends. Per the germline V gene, CDR1 is SEHNR and CDR2 is FQNEAQ (reference sequence). CDR3 length: 15 residues. CDR3 residues: CASSPPEGGYNEQFF. Written as DNA, the CDR3 is TGTGCCAGCAGCCCGCCGGAGGGGGGCTACAATGAGCAGTTCTTC.

This clonotype is a singleton in its sample. The J gene is TRBJ1-3, the V gene TRBV29-1, with D possibly TRBD1 on 5 matching bases. V lost 0 bases, J lost 0 bases, and 12 bases lay in between. Germline lookup yields CDR1 SQVTM and CDR2 ANQGSEA. The CDR3 runs to 16 residues. This CDR3 reads CSVEDRGPTSGNTIYF. Here the CDR3 DNA reads TGCAGCGTTGAAGATAGGGGACCGACCTCTGGAAACACCATATATTTT.

This clonotype was seen a single time. This rearrangement joins TRBV19 to TRBJ2-1; TRBD2 might be the D (5 bases). The CDR3 totals 14 residues. The V end was cut by 7 bases, the J end by 0 bases, with 10 bases between. The germline V gene has CDR1 LNHDA and CDR2 SQIVND (reference sequence). CDR3: CASMTEGSYNEQFF. Written as DNA, the CDR3 is TGTGCCAGTATGACCGAGGGCTCCTACAATGAGCAGTTCTTC.

This chain links TRBV5-6 with TRBJ2-1; D might be TRBD1 (6 bases). The V end was cut by 5 bases, the J end by 0 bases, with 21 bases between. The CDR3 is 18 amino acids. CDR1 SGHDT and CDR2 YYEEEE come from the germline V gene. The CDR3 sequence: CASSHTTRGQSSYNEQFF. The CDR3 DNA reads as TGTGCCAGCAGTCACACGACACGGGGACAAAGCTCCTACAATGAGCAGTTCTTC.

J is TRBJ2-1 and V is TRBV3-1, with D hard to call. This CDR3 region has 13 residues. The germline V gene has CDR1 LGHDT and CDR2 YNNKEL (reference sequence). V was shortened by 1 base and J by 4 bases, with 5 bases between the two germline ends. The CDR3 nucleotides read TGTGCCAGCAGCCAAGTAGTTTACAATGAGCAGTTCTTC. This encodes CASSQVVYNEQFF.

The chain joins TRBV29-1 to TRBJ2-1; D may correspond to TRBD1 or TRBD2 (5 bases each). The CDR3 spans 16 residues. V shed 6 bases and J shed 3 bases, with 21 bases lying between them. Germline V CDR1 and CDR2: SQVTM, ANQGSEA. The CDR3 is CSVFVGAESLYNEQFF. DNA of the CDR3: TGCAGCGTCTTCGTCGGGGCCGAATCCCTCTACAATGAGCAGTTCTTC.

The chain has TRBV11-2 and TRBJ2-1; TRBD2 aligns across 15 bases. The CDR3 has 20 amino acids. V dropped 5 bases and J dropped 0; count of bases not matched to a gene: 11. CDR1 and CDR2 from the germline V gene are SGHAT and FQNNGV. The CDR3 DNA reads as TGTGCCAGCAGCCGCCCCCGAGGACTAGCGGGAGGGAGCTCCTACAATGAGCAGTTCTTC. Residues: CASSRPRGLAGGSSYNEQFF.

The gene calls are TRBV4-1 and TRBJ1-2; 9 bases align to TRBD1. Germline trimming cut 5 bases from V and 2 bases from J; bases unmatched to any gene: 6. In germline, CDR1 is MGHRA, CDR2 YSYEKL. This CDR3 comprises 15 residues. The CDR3 region is CASSGRQGVNYGYTF. The CDR3 bases are TGCGCCAGCAGCGGACGACAGGGGGTAAACTATGGCTACACCTTC.

V and J are TRBV19 and TRBJ2-3; perhaps TRBD1 as D (6 bases). Germline CDR1 and CDR2: LNHDA and SQIVND (reference sequence). The CDR3 extends over 15 amino acids. Trimming left V 3 bases short and J 0 bases short, with 10 bases between. The CDR3 nucleotides are TGTGCCAGTAGTATTGGGGGCACGAGCACAGATACGCAGTATTTT. Protein product: CASSIGGTSTDTQYF.

The rearrangement links TRBV19 to TRBJ2-5; D possibly corresponds to TRBD1 (5 bases). Trimming stripped 6 bases from V and 4 bases from J, with 15 bases between. Germline CDR1 reads LNHDA; CDR2 reads SQIVND (reference sequence). The CDR3 runs 14 residues. The CDR3 DNA follows: TGTGCCAGTAGGTCCCAGGGATTTGGAGAGACCCAGTACTTC. It codes for CASRSQGFGETQYF.

This sequence joins TRBV6-5 and TRBJ2-2; D not resolved. The CDR3 contains 15 residues. Per the germline V gene, CDR1 is MNHEY and CDR2 is SVGAGI. The V end was cut by 11 bases, the J end by 0 bases, with 16 bases between. The CDR3 region has the DNA TGTGCCGCCTCCAGGTCCAGATCGAACACCGGGGAGCTGTTTTTT. Protein product: CAASRSRSNTGELFF.

V and J are TRBV4-1 and TRBJ2-5, with TRBD2 matching over 10 bases. This CDR3 is 16 amino acids long. V lost 4 bases, J lost 5 bases, and 10 bases stayed unmatched. The germline CDR1 and CDR2 sequences are MGHRA and YSYEKL. The CDR3 DNA sequence: TGCGCCAGCAGCCCTCACTGGCTAGCGGGGGCGGAGACCCAGTACTTC. Amino acid sequence: CASSPHWLAGAETQYF.

The genes are TRBV13 and TRBJ2-2, with D unresolved. This CDR3 contains 14 residues. Germline V gives CDR1 PRHDT, CDR2 FYEKMQ (reference sequence). The V end was cut by 2 bases, the J end by 6 bases, with 10 bases between. The CDR3 sequence is CASSLKLGPGELFF. The DNA of the CDR3 is TGTGCCAGCAGCTTAAAGTTGGGTCCCGGGGAGCTGTTTTTT.

The J gene is TRBJ2-7, the V gene TRBV4-2; D is ambiguous. V gave up 0 bases and J gave up 0 bases, with 9 bases separating them. The germline V gene encodes CDR1 LGHNA and CDR2 YNFKEQ. The CDR3 has 15 amino acids. CDR3: CASSQEAFNSYEQYF. The DNA of the CDR3 is TGTGCCAGCAGCCAAGAGGCATTCAACTCCTACGAGCAGTACTTC.

The J gene is TRBJ2-1, the V gene TRBV5-6; 8 nucleotides line up with TRBD2. The CDR3 loop spans 15 amino acids. V shed 3 bases and J 4 bases; nucleotides not matched to a gene: 6. The germline V gene encodes CDR1 SGHDT and CDR2 YYEEEE. CDR3 in DNA: TGTGCCAGCAGCTCCGGACTAGCTTCTTACAATGAGCAGTTCTTC. Protein product: CASSSGLASYNEQFF. Full variable domain (remainder filled in from reference TRBV5-6 and TRBJ2-1): DAGVTQSPTHLIKTRGQQVTLRCSPKSGHDTVSWYQQALGQGPQFIFQYYEEEERQRGNFPDRFSGHQFPNYSSELNVNALLLGDSALYLCASSSGLASYNEQFFGPGTRLTVL.

This chain connects TRBV2 to TRBJ1-4, with D perhaps matching TRBD1 (6 bases). Per the germline V gene, CDR1 is SNHLY and CDR2 is FYNNEI. The V gene lost 3 bases and the J gene lost 7 bases, with 12 bases spanning the gap. This CDR3 is built from 14 residues. CDR3 in DNA: TGTGCCAGCAGTGAGGGGGCCTGGGGTGAAAAACTGTTTTTT. It is translated as CASSEGAWGEKLFF.

CDR3 residues: CASSDRLAGAVGELFF. The DNA for the CDR3 is TGTGCCAGCAGCGACCGACTAGCGGGAGCGGTCGGGGAGCTGTTTTTT. The V and J genes are TRBV9 and TRBJ2-2; 12 positions match TRBD2. The germline V gene has CDR1 SGDLS and CDR2 YYNGEE. The V and J ends lost 3 bases and 7 bases, in that order; junction bases with no gene match: 7. The CDR3 spans 16 residues.

The rearrangement uses TRBV7-9 and TRBJ2-5, with D perhaps matching TRBD2 (6 bases). The ends were cut back, 6 bases at V and 5 bases at J, with 19 bases in the middle. This CDR3 spans 15 amino acids. Per germline, CDR1 SEHNR and CDR2 FQNEAQ (reference sequence). Here the CDR3 DNA reads TGTGCCAGCAGAGACCCGATGGAGGGCGACGAGACCCAGTACTTC. Translated: CASRDPMEGDETQYF. Full variable domain (remainder filled in from reference TRBV7-9 and TRBJ2-5): DTGVSQNPRHKITKRGQNVTFRCDPISEHNRLYWYRQTLGQGPEFLTYFQNEAQLEKSRLLSDRFSAERPKGSFSTLEIQRTEQGDSAMYLCASRDPMEGDETQYFGPGTRLLVL.

The rearrangement joins TRBV29-1 to TRBJ2-7; perhaps TRBD2 as D (6 bases). The ends were cut back, 2 bases at V and 2 bases at J, with 10 bases in the middle. Germline CDR1 is SQVTM and CDR2 is ANQGSEA. CDR3 size: 13 residues. CDR3 in DNA: TGCAGCGTTGAAAAACCGGGAGCCTACGAGCAGTACTTC. Its protein is CSVEKPGAYEQYF.

This chain links TRBV15 with TRBJ2-2; D is unresolved. There are 14 residues in the CDR3. The germline V and J ends were trimmed by 8 bases and 5 bases, with 15 bases remaining between them. Germline V CDR1 and CDR2: LNHNV, YYDKDF (reference sequence). The CDR3 bases are TGTGCCACCTCGGCGGCAGCTCAAACCGGGGAGCTGTTTTTT. Its protein product is CATSAAAQTGELFF.

V is TRBV9 and J is TRBJ1-1, with 7 nucleotides matching TRBD1. CDR3 length equals 13 residues. Trimming cost V 4 bases and J 6 bases; bases outside gene matches: 6. Per the germline V gene, CDR1 is SGDLS and CDR2 is YYNGEE. The CDR3 DNA is TGTGCCAGCAGCACCGTGACAGGGTCTGAAGCTTTCTTT. This gives the protein CASSTVTGSEAFF.